These T cell receptor beta chains were read from a single sample in a study of technical replicates of blood from several donors. Sequencing used immunoSEQ multiplex PCR; TCRdb keeps in-frame clones, though not all of them. The table records about 71,000 clones, around 90% of them present only once. Sequencing input: T cells isolated from PBMCs. The source is a human donor in good health. Each CDR3 is given with its conserved first and last residue. D genes are given only for firm matches. The size field is filled for only some rows; it gives once, few, many or a size class.

v_call,j_call,clone_size,d_call,cdr3_nt,cdr3_aa
TRBV19,TRBJ1-5,-,TRBD1,TGTGCCAGTAGAGCGACAGGGCAGGATCAGCCCCAGCATTTT,CASRATGQDQPQHF
TRBV11-2,TRBJ2-3,-,-,TGTGCCAGCAGCTCCGGACAACCAGATACGCAGTATTTT,CASSSGQPDTQYF
TRBV5-3,TRBJ1-1,-,-,TGTGCCAGAAGCTTGCAGGGAAAGGGGGACACTGAAGCTTTCTTT,CARSLQGKGDTEAFF
TRBV10-3,TRBJ2-3,-,-,TGTGCCATCAGTGAGTCCGGAGGTACAGGGCGCACAGATACGCAGTATTTT,CAISESGGTGRTDTQYF
TRBV7-2,TRBJ2-7,-,-,TGTGCCAGCAGCTCGGAAGGGGGCGAGCAGTACTTC,CASSSEGGEQYF
TRBV14,TRBJ2-7,-,-,TGTGCCAGCAGCCCCCTCAGGGCACGAGCCTACGAGCAGTACTTC,CASSPLRARAYEQYF
TRBV2,TRBJ1-1,-,-,TGTGCCAGCAGTGAGCCAGGGGTAAGGAACACTGAAGCTTTCTTT,CASSEPGVRNTEAFF
TRBV15,TRBJ1-2,-,TRBD1,TGTGCCACCAGCAGGGGGACAGGAGATCACTATGGCTACACCTTC,CATSRGTGDHYGYTF
TRBV5-1,TRBJ1-3,once,TRBD1,TGCGCCAGCAGCCGGTCATCCGGGACAGGGACCGGAAACACCATATATTTT,CASSRSSGTGTGNTIYF
TRBV2,TRBJ2-3,-,TRBD2,TGTGCCAGCAGGAGGCTAGCGGGAGGCACAGATACGCAGTATTTT,CASRRLAGGTDTQYF
TRBV2,TRBJ1-3,-,TRBD1,TGTGCCAGCAGTCAAGGACAGGGGTCTGGAAACACCATATATTTT,CASSQGQGSGNTIYF
TRBV9,TRBJ2-3,-,-,TGTGCCAGCAGCGTAGAGGGGCTACCCACAGATACGCAGTATTTT,CASSVEGLPTDTQYF
TRBV25-1,TRBJ2-5,once,-,TGTGCCAGCAGTGCGACTGATCAAGAGACCCAGTACTTC,CASSATDQETQYF
TRBV4-2,TRBJ2-2,-,-,TGTGCCAGCAGCCAAGACAGGGGGAACACCGGGGAGCTGTTTTTT,CASSQDRGNTGELFF
TRBV20-1,TRBJ2-7,-,-,TGCAGTGCTAGACTCCACGAGCAGTACTTC,CSARLHEQYF
TRBV7-9,TRBJ1-2,-,-,TGTGCCAGCAGCTTAGAGACTGGTTATGGCTACACCTTC,CASSLETGYGYTF
TRBV19,TRBJ2-5,-,-,TGTGCCAGTAGTTGGGGGGAGGCCCTCCAAGAGACCCAGTACTTC,CASSWGEALQETQYF
TRBV23-1,TRBJ2-7,few,TRBD1,TGCGCCAGCAGTCAATTCCCCGGGCAGGGGGCGATTAAGGACGAGCAGTACTTC,CASSQFPGQGAIKDEQYF
TRBV6-5,TRBJ1-3,-,TRBD1,TGTGCCAGCAGTTACGACAGGGCCTCTGGAAACACCATATATTTT,CASSYDRASGNTIYF
TRBV6-5,TRBJ2-7,-,TRBD1,TGTGCCAGCAGTTACTCCGGGACAGGCTCCTACGAGCAGTACTTC,CASSYSGTGSYEQYF
TRBV28,TRBJ1-5,-,-,TGTGCCAGCAGACTCTCCGGGACAACAATGGGTCAGCCCCAGCATTTT,CASRLSGTTMGQPQHF
TRBV5-1,TRBJ2-3,-,-,TGCGCCAGCAGCTCGACAGGCACAGATACGCAGTATTTT,CASSSTGTDTQYF
TRBV27,TRBJ1-2,-,-,TGTGCCAGCAGTTTATCGGCAACAGCTAACTATGGCTACACCTTC,CASSLSATANYGYTF
TRBV6-1,TRBJ2-5,-,-,TGTGCCAGCAGTGAAGCGAAGGCGGTCCAAGAGACCCAGTACTTC,CASSEAKAVQETQYF
TRBV2,TRBJ1-5,-,TRBD1,TGTGCCAGCAGTTGGACAGGGGATCAGCCCCAGCATTTT,CASSWTGDQPQHF
TRBV19,TRBJ1-1,-,TRBD1,TGTGCCAGTAGACCACAGGGGACGAACACTGAAGCTTTCTTT,CASRPQGTNTEAFF
TRBV29-1,TRBJ2-7,-,-,TGCAGCGTTGAAGGGACAGCGAACGCCTACGAGCAGTACTTC,CSVEGTANAYEQYF
TRBV7-6,TRBJ1-1,-,TRBD1,TGTGCCAGCAGCTCGCGGGACAGGGGGCTTGCTGAAGCTTTCTTT,CASSSRDRGLAEAFF
TRBV7-2,TRBJ2-6,once,TRBD1,TGTGCCAGCAGCTCTGGGACAGCTGGGGCCAACGTCCTGACTTTC,CASSSGTAGANVLTF
TRBV5-1,TRBJ2-7,-,TRBD1,TGCGCCAGCAGCTTCGGGACAGGGTACTACGAGCAGTACTTC,CASSFGTGYYEQYF
TRBV7-7,TRBJ2-7,-,TRBD1,TGTGCCAGCAGCCAAGGACAGGGGAGTAACGAGCAGTACTTC,CASSQGQGSNEQYF
TRBV7-2,TRBJ2-6,-,-,TGTGCCAGCAGCTTGAGGGAAGGTGGGGCCAACGTCCTGACTTTC,CASSLREGGANVLTF
TRBV10-3,TRBJ2-7,-,-,TGTGCCATCAGCGGCAGCGCTACCTACGAGCAGTACTTC,CAISGSATYEQYF
TRBV27,TRBJ1-1,-,-,TGTGCCAGCAGTGCAACACTGAACACTGAAGCTTTCTTT,CASSATLNTEAFF
TRBV7-2,TRBJ1-2,-,-,TGTGCCAGCAGCTTAGAGAGGCAGTCATATGGCTACACCTTC,CASSLERQSYGYTF
TRBV11-2,TRBJ1-1,-,TRBD1,TGTGCCAGCAGCTTAGCGGGGACAGGCTCGAACACTGAAGCTTTCTTT,CASSLAGTGSNTEAFF
TRBV6-5,TRBJ1-2,-,TRBD1,TGTGCCAGCAGGACAGGGGGCTATGGCTACACCTTC,CASRTGGYGYTF
TRBV27,TRBJ2-1,-,-,TGTGCCAGCAGTTTTGCGACCCACTACTACAATGAGCAGTTCTTC,CASSFATHYYNEQFF
TRBV6-4,TRBJ2-3,-,-,TGTGCCAGCAGTGACTCCCCCGCGAGCGGAGATACGCAGTATTTT,CASSDSPASGDTQYF
TRBV11-2,TRBJ2-7,-,TRBD2,TGTGCCAGCAGCCCCAAGCAGCGGGAAGTAAACGAGCAGTACTTC,CASSPKQREVNEQYF
TRBV6-5,TRBJ2-7,-,TRBD2,TGTGCCAGCAGTCCTACTAGCGCCTTCTCCTACGAGCAGTACTTC,CASSPTSAFSYEQYF
TRBV11-1,TRBJ2-7,-,TRBD2,TGTGCCAGCAGCTTAGAGAGCGGGAGACCCTACGAGCAGTACTTC,CASSLESGRPYEQYF
TRBV5-1,TRBJ1-1,-,-,TGCGCCAGCACGTCGGGACTCATGAACACTGAAGCTTTCTTT,CASTSGLMNTEAFF
TRBV4-2,TRBJ2-2,once,-,TGTGCCAGCAGCCAAACTATCGGGATAGGGAACACCGGGGAGCTGTTTTTT,CASSQTIGIGNTGELFF
TRBV10-3,TRBJ2-1,-,TRBD2,TGTGCCATCAGTGAGATAAGGACTAGCGGTTACAATGAGCAGTTCTTC,CAISEIRTSGYNEQFF
TRBV27,TRBJ1-5,once,-,TGTGCCAGCAGTTTAGTCCCGGACAATAGCAATCAGCCCCAGCATTTT,CASSLVPDNSNQPQHF
TRBV19,TRBJ1-5,-,-,TGTGCCAGTGCCGAGGGTCGTTATAGCAATCAGCCCCAGCATTTT,CASAEGRYSNQPQHF
TRBV13,TRBJ1-3,-,-,TGTGCCAGCAGCCTTGGGACTTTCCAACTGGCCTACAACGACACCATATATTTT,CASSLGTFQLAYNDTIYF
TRBV7-6,TRBJ1-1,-,TRBD1,TGTGCCAGCAGCTTAGGACAGGGGAAGACTGAAGCTTTCTTT,CASSLGQGKTEAFF
TRBV7-9,TRBJ1-4,once,-,TGTGCCAGCAGCTTCGGGGGGATGGAAAAACTGTTTTTT,CASSFGGMEKLFF
TRBV5-4,TRBJ1-2,-,-,TGTGCCAGCAGCTTGGTGGGGACACCCTATGGCTACACCTTC,CASSLVGTPYGYTF
TRBV10-3,TRBJ2-7,-,TRBD2,TGTGCCATCAGTGACCCCAAATTACGTCTAGCGGGAGGTCCCTACGAGCAGTACTTC,CAISDPKLRLAGGPYEQYF
TRBV9,TRBJ2-1,-,-,TGTGCCAGCATCAGACTCGCGGAGCAGTTCTTC,CASIRLAEQFF
TRBV6-5,TRBJ1-1,-,-,TGTGCCAGCAGTTACTCGGGGGAGGGGGGTGAAGCTTTCTTT,CASSYSGEGGEAFF
TRBV21-1,TRBJ1-5,once,-,TGTGCCAGCAGCAAGGTAGGGGGAAACCAGCCCCAGCATTTT,CASSKVGGNQPQHF